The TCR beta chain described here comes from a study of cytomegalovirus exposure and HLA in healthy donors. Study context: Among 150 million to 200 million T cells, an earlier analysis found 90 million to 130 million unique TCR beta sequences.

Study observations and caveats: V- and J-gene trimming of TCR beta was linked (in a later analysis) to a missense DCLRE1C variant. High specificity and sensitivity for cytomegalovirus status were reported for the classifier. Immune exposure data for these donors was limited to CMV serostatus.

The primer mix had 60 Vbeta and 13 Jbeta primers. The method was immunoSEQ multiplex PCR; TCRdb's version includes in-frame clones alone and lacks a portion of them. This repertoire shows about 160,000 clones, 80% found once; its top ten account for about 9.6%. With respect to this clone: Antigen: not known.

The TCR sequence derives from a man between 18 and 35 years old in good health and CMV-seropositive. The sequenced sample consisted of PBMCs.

The CDR3 nucleotides read TGTGCCAGCTCACCAGAGGGAGAGACCCAGTACTTC. Its protein is CASSPEGETQYF. The chain combines TRBV18 with TRBJ2-5; D might be TRBD2 (5 bases). There are 12 residues in the CDR3. Germline assignment: CDR1 KGHSH and CDR2 LQKENI. V dropped 2 bases and J dropped 4 bases, with 5 bases sitting between them.